These 9 T cell receptor beta chains originate from one sample sequenced in a study of T cells in Graves' hyperthyroidism and ophthalmopathy. Amplification of TCR beta CDR3 regions was performed using RNA transcripts as template. A set of HTBI primers served as the primers for a first-round RT-PCR of the TCR CDR3. TCRdb independently ran MiXCR on the multiplex PCR reads; one entry per CDR3 protein. The profile shows some 300,000 distinct CDR3 sequences, roughly 19% of them singletons. Sequenced material: blood. Receptors were obtained from a man aged 45-60 years with Graves' ophthalmopathy.

This clonotype showed up just a few times. This rearrangement joins TRBV30 to TRBJ2-6, with a possible D match to TRBD2 (7 bases). CDR1 and CDR2 (germline): GTSNPN, SVGIG (reference sequence). The length of the CDR3 is 15 residues. V was shortened by 0 bases and J by 6 bases, with 12 bases between the two germline ends. CDR3 region: CAWSVGGAQANVLTF. The CDR3 coding sequence is TGTGCCTGGAGTGTAGGGGGGGCGCAGGCCAACGTCCTGACTTTC.

This clonotype showed up many times. The chain carries TRBV3-1 and TRBJ1-5; unclear D gene. The germline gives CDR1 LGHDT, CDR2 YNNKEL (reference sequence). The CDR3 has 12 amino acids. V was clipped by 4 bases and J by 6 bases, with 7 bases between them. The CDR3 spells CASSRPGQPQHF. Written as DNA, the CDR3 is TGTGCCAGCAGCCGACCCGGTCAGCCCCAGCATTTT.

The table lists this clonotype with many counts. The rearrangement links TRBV7-9 to TRBJ2-7; D gene uncertain. In germline, CDR1 is SEHNR, CDR2 FQNEAQ (reference sequence). The CDR3 length is 11 residues. V lost 0 bases and J lost 6, with 3 bases in between. The CDR3 nucleotides are TGTGCCAGCAGCTTAGCGGGCGAGCAGTACTTC. As protein: CASSLAGEQYF.

J is TRBJ2-1 and V is TRBV5-1; no clear D. The CDR3 contains 13 residues. Germline assignment: CDR1 SGHRS and CDR2 YFSETQ. The V gene lost 4 bases and the J gene lost 10 bases, with 15 bases spanning the gap. CDR3 bases: TGCGCCAGCAGCCTTAGCTGGCAGAGGGAGCAGTTCTTC. Its translation is CASSLSWQREQFF.

The sample holds many counts of this clonotype. Written as DNA, the CDR3 is TGTGCCAGCACAAGAGGAAACTACGAGCAGTACTTC. This sequence encodes CASTRGNYEQYF. This chain joins TRBV2 and TRBJ2-7; D is uncertain. V gave up 7 bases and J gave up 3 bases, with 10 bases separating them. Germline CDR1 and CDR2: SNHLY and FYNNEI. This CDR3 region has 12 residues.

This chain joins TRBV15 and TRBJ1-1; no clear D. The germline V gene encodes CDR1 LNHNV and CDR2 YYDKDF (reference sequence). The V end lost 0 bases, the J end lost 1 base, and 9 bases lay between the germline ends. This CDR3 has 15 residues. CDR3 residues: CATSREGNPNTEAFF. DNA of the CDR3: TGTGCCACCAGCAGAGAGGGAAACCCGAACACTGAAGCTTTCTTT.

V is TRBV9 and J is TRBJ2-1, with D possibly being TRBD2 (6 bases). V was trimmed by 3 bases and J by 2 bases, leaving 12 bases between them. The CDR3 loop spans 15 amino acids. Germline V gene data show CDR1 as SGDLS and CDR2 as YYNGEE. CDR3 residues: CASSGLASPYNEQFF. CDR3 nucleotides: TGTGCCAGCAGCGGCCTAGCGAGCCCCTACAATGAGCAGTTCTTC.

The chain employs TRBV6-1 and TRBJ2-1; 12 nucleotides line up with TRBD2. The V and J ends lost 6 bases and 0 bases, in that order; junction bases with no gene match: 3. The CDR3 has 16 residues. The germline gives CDR1 MNHNS, CDR2 SASEGT. CDR3 coding DNA: TGTGCCAGCAGCGCTAGCGGGAGGGGCTCCTACAATGAGCAGTTCTTC. It translates to CASSASGRGSYNEQFF.

This clonotype was counted ten times or more. Here the CDR3 reads CASSLGIMTATANYGYTF. The CDR3 DNA reads TGCGCCAGCAGCCTCGGGATTATGACGGCTACTGCTAACTATGGCTACACCTTC. The V call is TRBV5-1, the J call TRBJ1-2; the D is unclear. This CDR3 spans 18 amino acids. Trimming took 4 bases from V and 0 from J, leaving 22 bases between them. The germline V gene has CDR1 SGHRS and CDR2 YFSETQ.